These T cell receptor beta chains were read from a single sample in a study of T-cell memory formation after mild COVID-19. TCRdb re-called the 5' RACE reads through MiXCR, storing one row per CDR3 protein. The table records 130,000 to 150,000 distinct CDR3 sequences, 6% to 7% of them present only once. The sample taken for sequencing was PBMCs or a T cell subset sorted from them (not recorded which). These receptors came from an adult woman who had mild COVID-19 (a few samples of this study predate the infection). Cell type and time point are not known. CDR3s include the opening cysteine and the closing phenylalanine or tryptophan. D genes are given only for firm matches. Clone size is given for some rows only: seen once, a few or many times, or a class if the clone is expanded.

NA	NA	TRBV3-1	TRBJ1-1	TGTGCCAGCAGCCAAGGGTTTACGAACACTGAAGCTTTCTTT	CASSQGFTNTEAFF
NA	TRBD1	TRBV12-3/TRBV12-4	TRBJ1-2	TGTGCCAGCAGCCTGGACAGGGAATACGGCTACACCTTC	CASSLDREYGYTF
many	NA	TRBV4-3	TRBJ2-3	TGCGCCAGCAGCCAAGACCGCCCTGGACTAAGAGATACGCAGTATTTT	CASSQDRPGLRDTQYF
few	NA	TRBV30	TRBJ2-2	TGTGCCTGGACTTCCAATGTCGGGGAGCTGTTTTTT	CAWTSNVGELFF
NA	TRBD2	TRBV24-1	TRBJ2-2	TGTGCCACCGATAGCGGGGCCCACACCGGGGAGCTGTTTTTT	CATDSGAHTGELFF
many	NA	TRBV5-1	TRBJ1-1	TGCGCCAGCAGGACGCCGAGCGCTGAAGCTTTCTTT	CASRTPSAEAFF
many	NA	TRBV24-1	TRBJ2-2	TGTGCCACCAGTGACCAGGGACGGTTGAGCCACACCGGGGAGCTGTTTTTT	CATSDQGRLSHTGELFF
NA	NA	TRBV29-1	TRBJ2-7	TGCAGCGTTGAGGACCGGGACAAGGGCTACGAGCAGTACTTC	CSVEDRDKGYEQYF
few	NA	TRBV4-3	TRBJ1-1	TGCGCCAGCAGCCGGGTAGGGCAGGGAACTGAAGCTTTCTTT	CASSRVGQGTEAFF
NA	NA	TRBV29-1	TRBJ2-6	TGCAGCATACGGGACGGAAGCTCTGGGGCCAACGTCCTGACTTTC	CSIRDGSSGANVLTF
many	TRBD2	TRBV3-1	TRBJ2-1	TGTGCCAGCAGCCGCCGGGGGGTTGAGCAGTTCTTC	CASSRRGVEQFF
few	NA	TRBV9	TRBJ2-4	TGTGCCAGCGGGGAAAACATTCAGTACTTC	CASGENIQYF
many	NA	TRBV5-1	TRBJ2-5	TGCGCCAGCAGCCCTTGGGGGGAAGAGACCCAGTACTTC	CASSPWGEETQYF
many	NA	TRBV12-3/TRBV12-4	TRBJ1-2	TGTGCCAGCAACTTTTTCCAGGGTTATGGCTACACCTTC	CASNFFQGYGYTF
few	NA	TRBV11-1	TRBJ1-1	TGTGCCAGCAGCTTAGTGGGGAGCATGAACACTGAAGCTTTCTTT	CASSLVGSMNTEAFF
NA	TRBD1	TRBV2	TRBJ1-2	TGTGCCAGCAGTGGGGACAGGGGAGCCTACACCTTC	CASSGDRGAYTF
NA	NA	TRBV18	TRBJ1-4	TGTGCCAGCTCACCGGGGGCAGGGCCCGAAAAACTGTTTTTT	CASSPGAGPEKLFF
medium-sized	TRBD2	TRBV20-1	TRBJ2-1	TGCAGTGCTAGAGAAAGCGGGAGGGGAAATGAGCAGTTCTTC	CSARESGRGNEQFF
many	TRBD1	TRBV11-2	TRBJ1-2	TGTGCCAGCAGATCGATCTCCCCCGGGACAGGGAGTCTAGCTAACTATGGCTACACCTTC	CASRSISPGTGSLANYGYTF
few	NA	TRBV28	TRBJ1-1	TGTGCCAGCAGCTCAACAGGGTTTACCACTGAAGCTTTCTTT	CASSSTGFTTEAFF
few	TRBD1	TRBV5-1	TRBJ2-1	TGCGCCAGCAGCTCTCGGACAGGGGGGAATGAGCAGTTCTTC	CASSSRTGGNEQFF
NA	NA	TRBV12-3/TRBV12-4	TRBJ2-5	TGTGCCAGCAGTCTGGACGGTGTGGGGACCCAGTACTTC	CASSLDGVGTQYF
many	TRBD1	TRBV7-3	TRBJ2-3	TGTGCCAGCAGCCCCACGACAGGGGTAGGGGATACGCAGTATTTT	CASSPTTGVGDTQYF
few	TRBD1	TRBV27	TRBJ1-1	TGTGCCAGCAGTCAACAAGGACAGGGGAGAAAAGGGCTAGCTTTCTTT	CASSQQGQGRKGLAFF
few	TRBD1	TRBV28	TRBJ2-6	TGTGCCAGCAGTTTACCCTCGGGACAGGGGAGAGGGGCCAACGTCCTGACTTTC	CASSLPSGQGRGANVLTF